These 8 T cell receptor beta chains share one sample of origin, sequenced in a study of OX40 agonist ivuxolimab in advanced cancers. The method was immunoSEQ multiplex PCR; TCRdb's version includes in-frame clones alone and lacks a portion of them. The data show fewer than 90,000 clones, about 90% seen once. Here the sequenced sample was CD4+ or CD8+ T cells sorted from blood, taken in a trial of the OX40 agonist ivuxolimab. These receptor sequences come from an adult with an advanced solid tumor such as melanoma, head and neck, liver or kidney cancer.

The chain carries TRBV5-6 and TRBJ2-5, with no clear D. Trimming pared 0 bases from V and 3 bases from J, leaving 9 bases between. The CDR3 covers 14 residues. From germline, CDR1 is SGHDT and CDR2 YYEEEE. The DNA of the CDR3 is TGTGCCAGCAGCTTGGTATCAGAAGAAGAGACCCAGTACTTC. Protein: CASSLVSEEETQYF. Complete variable domain (other parts from reference TRBV5-6 and TRBJ2-5): DAGVTQSPTHLIKTRGQQVTLRCSPKSGHDTVSWYQQALGQGPQFIFQYYEEEERQRGNFPDRFSGHQFPNYSSELNVNALLLGDSALYLCASSLVSEEETQYFGPGTRLLVL.

This clone was picked up one time. V gene TRBV5-1 combines with J gene TRBJ2-3; 8 nucleotides align to TRBD2. V lost 7 bases, J lost 0 bases, and 10 bases stayed unmatched. CDR1 and CDR2 from the germline V gene are SGHRS and YFSETQ. The CDR3 extends over 16 amino acids. The chain's CDR3 is CASREGAAHSTDTQYF. The CDR3 nucleotides read TGCGCCAGCCGGGAGGGAGCGGCCCATAGCACAGATACGCAGTATTTT.

Notes on this clone: This specimen includes other DNA sequences encoding the same CDR3. The chain is built from TRBV7-9 and TRBJ2-3; 8 nucleotides line up with TRBD2. Germline values: CDR1 SEHNR, CDR2 FQNEAQ (reference sequence). This CDR3 spans 14 amino acids. Trimming cost V 1 base and J 6 bases; bases outside gene matches: 3. CDR3 amino acids: CASSLGLASDTQYF. DNA for the CDR3: TGTGCCAGCAGCTTAGGACTAGCGTCTGATACGCAGTATTTT.

CDR3: CASSLVGRASTEAFF. Here the CDR3 DNA reads TGTGCCAGCAGCTTAGTAGGGAGGGCTAGCACTGAAGCTTTCTTT. The chain has TRBV7-2 and TRBJ1-1; D gene unclear. CDR3 size: 15 residues. Deletions cut 1 base from V and 4 bases from J, with 13 bases between. From germline, CDR1 is SGHTA and CDR2 FQGNSA.

The chain recombines TRBV6-1 with TRBJ2-1; D assignment may be TRBD1 or TRBD2 (5 bases each). The V end was cut by 7 bases, the J end by 9 bases, with 22 bases between. The length of the CDR3 is 15 residues. Germline lookup yields CDR1 MNHNS and CDR2 SASEGT. The CDR3 sequence: CASIPPGPLTGEQFF. The CDR3 DNA is TGTGCCAGCATTCCCCCGGGACCCCTAACGGGTGAGCAGTTCTTC.

The rearrangement links TRBV11-2 to TRBJ2-7; tentatively, D is TRBD1 or TRBD2 (5 bases each). The V gene lost 4 bases and the J gene lost 2 bases, with 18 bases spanning the gap. The germline gives CDR1 SGHAT, CDR2 FQNNGV. The CDR3 runs 16 residues. CDR3 coding DNA: TGTGCCAGCAGCTCCCCCGGGACCTATTTTACCTACGAGCAGTACTTC. As protein: CASSSPGTYFTYEQYF.

In its sample, this clone was seen a few times. The V and J genes are TRBV29-1 and TRBJ2-7; 7 nucleotides line up with TRBD1. The germline gives CDR1 SQVTM, CDR2 ANQGSEA. The V segment lost 1 base and the J segment 2 bases; nucleotides outside the gene matches: 11. This CDR3 region has 16 residues. CDR3 sequence: CSVEGQPTGWTYEQYF. Here the CDR3 DNA reads TGCAGCGTTGAAGGACAACCGACAGGGTGGACCTACGAGCAGTACTTC.

V is TRBV5-8 and J is TRBJ2-1, with 9 bases fitting TRBD2. Germline V CDR1 and CDR2: SGHTS, YDEGEE. The CDR3 consists of 15 residues. Losses at the gene ends were 2 bases for V and 5 bases for J; bases not matched to a gene: 5. CDR3 DNA: TGTGCCAGCAGCTTCGGACTAGCGAATCACAATGAGCAGTTCTTC. Translation: CASSFGLANHNEQFF. Full variable domain (rest looked up from reference TRBV5-8 and TRBJ2-1): EAGVTQSPTHLIKTRGQQATLRCSPISGHTSVYWYQQALGLGLQFLLWYDEGEERNRGNFPPRFSGRQFPNYSSELNVNALELEDSALYLCASSFGLANHNEQFFGPGTRLTVL.